This is a list of T cell receptor beta chains from one sample in a study of cytomegalovirus exposure and HLA in healthy donors. Method: immunoSEQ multiplex PCR; TCRdb's copy keeps in-frame clones and lacks some. The sample comprises 150,000 or so clones, roughly 80% of which are singletons, and about 0.76% rests with the top ten. The specimen was PBMCs. All receptors derive from a woman aged 18-29 years in good health and CMV-seronegative. CDR3s leave out the opening cysteine and the closing phenylalanine or tryptophan.

v_call: TRBV28
j_call: TRBJ2-2
cdr3_aa: ANSLGRGTGELF

v_call: TRBV5-1
j_call: TRBJ2-2
cdr3_aa: ASSGPASGSFTGELF

v_call: TRBV6-1
j_call: -
cdr3_aa: ASSDSGTGGYEQY

v_call: TRBV5-1
j_call: TRBJ2-7
cdr3_aa: ASSSGGTGGCEQY

v_call: TRBV6-1
j_call: TRBJ2-2
cdr3_aa: ASTRDRANTGELF

v_call: TRBV11-3
j_call: TRBJ2-1
cdr3_aa: ASSLGTTGDNEQF

v_call: TRBV4-2
j_call: TRBJ1-1
cdr3_aa: ASSEGIGGAVKAF

v_call: TRBV5-1
j_call: TRBJ2-1
cdr3_aa: ASSLGGGRF

v_call: TRBV6-1
j_call: TRBJ2-3
cdr3_aa: ASSEASGSPDTQY

v_call: TRBV7-9
j_call: TRBJ2-1
cdr3_aa: ASSFGTSGRNEQF

v_call: TRBV21-1
j_call: TRBJ2-7
cdr3_aa: ASSKPAYEQY

v_call: TRBV5-1
j_call: TRBJ2-7
cdr3_aa: ASSLGVGVYEQY

v_call: TRBV21-1
j_call: TRBJ2-7
cdr3_aa: ASNDSLYEQY

v_call: TRBV7-3
j_call: TRBJ2-1
cdr3_aa: ASSLKGTGTYNEQF

v_call: TRBV6-1
j_call: TRBJ2-1
cdr3_aa: ASSERAGGPSWNEQF

v_call: TRBV28
j_call: TRBJ2-7
cdr3_aa: ASGRGDTSHEQY

v_call: TRBV19
j_call: TRBJ1-2
cdr3_aa: ATQANRDSRIQGGYT

v_call: TRBV9
j_call: TRBJ2-1
cdr3_aa: ASSVRFAGDYNEQF

v_call: TRBV9
j_call: TRBJ1-2
cdr3_aa: ASSVRQGAYGYT

v_call: TRBV10-3
j_call: TRBJ2-3
cdr3_aa: AISESTGTTDTQY

v_call: TRBV11-3
j_call: TRBJ2-3
cdr3_aa: ASSFSGTSDHPPQY

v_call: TRBV11-2
j_call: TRBJ2-1
cdr3_aa: ASSLVAAGTYNEQF

v_call: TRBV10-3
j_call: TRBJ2-3
cdr3_aa: AISQSPSGRSTDTQY

v_call: TRBV7-2
j_call: TRBJ1-2
cdr3_aa: ASIPPRGTGYGYT

v_call: TRBV2
j_call: TRBJ2-1
cdr3_aa: ASSESRGEYNEQF

v_call: TRBV27
j_call: TRBJ2-7
cdr3_aa: ASSSSVHEQY

v_call: TRBV27
j_call: TRBJ1-3
cdr3_aa: ASFNLRSRQEIFSGNTIY

v_call: TRBV10-1
j_call: TRBJ1-4
cdr3_aa: ASSEQPDPEKLF

v_call: TRBV7-8
j_call: TRBJ2-1
cdr3_aa: ASSHRDRVWYEQF

v_call: TRBV28
j_call: TRBJ1-2
cdr3_aa: ASSLQTGGHYGYT

v_call: TRBV5-4
j_call: TRBJ2-7
cdr3_aa: ASSFSRGGYEQY

v_call: TRBV11-2
j_call: TRBJ2-7
cdr3_aa: ASSLGAGANEQY

v_call: TRBV4-1
j_call: TRBJ2-5
cdr3_aa: ASSQVRGETQY

v_call: TRBV14
j_call: TRBJ2-2
cdr3_aa: ASSLIVTGELF

v_call: TRBV28
j_call: TRBJ2-3
cdr3_aa: ASSFGQRGSTDTQY

v_call: TRBV11-2
j_call: TRBJ2-1
cdr3_aa: ASSPRISYNEQF

v_call: TRBV28
j_call: TRBJ2-7
cdr3_aa: ASSRLAGDAYEQY

v_call: TRBV19
j_call: TRBJ1-3
cdr3_aa: ASSTLGDTIY

v_call: TRBV28
j_call: TRBJ2-1
cdr3_aa: ASSPGLAGAFRQF

v_call: TRBV27
j_call: TRBJ2-3
cdr3_aa: ASSDRTRSTDTQY

v_call: TRBV7-6
j_call: TRBJ2-2
cdr3_aa: ASRRDTGELF

v_call: TRBV5-1
j_call: TRBJ2-2
cdr3_aa: ASSLAGSPYTGELF